This T cell receptor beta chain was recorded in a study of blood T cell repertoires in COVID-19. On the study more broadly: Nucleic acid was either cDNA or gDNA, and it came from T cells, B-cell-depleted T cells, or PBMCs.

Germline-derived CDR1 and CDR2 are LGHDT and YNNKEL (reference sequence). V lost 1 base to trimming and J lost 4 bases, with 11 bases between them. CDR3 length: 15 amino acids. What the recovered Cohort 3 donors had was two negative PCRs, clearance, or symptom resolution. Clones were read by immunoSEQ multiplex PCR, and TCRdb kept only the in-frame ones, dropping some. The sample carries roughly 280,000 clones, roughly 90% recorded once. The receptor comes from a woman aged 60 to 75 who had recovered from COVID-19. The sample comprised PBMCs or T cells enriched from blood (not recorded which). This chain joins TRBV3-1 (or the pseudogene TRBV3-2) and TRBJ2-1, with D uncertain. In nucleotides, the CDR3 is TGTGCCAGCAGCCAAGGTCTAGATCGGTACAATGAGCAGTTCTTC. Protein: CASSQGLDRYNEQFF.